The rows below give T cell receptor beta chains drawn from one sample of a study of shared clonotypes between healthy human individuals. Sequencing was performed with immunoSEQ multiplex PCR; in TCRdb, only in-frame clones are kept and a portion is missing. The top ten clones hold 0.057% of a sample with about 600,000 clones, approximately 97% of them seen once. What was sequenced was naive CD4+ T cells sorted from blood. These receptors were taken from a woman in her 30s in good health. The conserved cysteine and the conserved F or W are not part of the CDR3 here.

J: TRBJ2-4; V: TRBV18; CDR3: ASSPPPGKNIQY
J: TRBJ2-2; V: TRBV28; CDR3: ASISGTGDTGELF
J: TRBJ1-1; V: TRBV6-5; CDR3: ASSYRDRNTEAF
J: TRBJ1-4; V: TRBV6-1; CDR3: ASSEAGGTNEKLF
J: TRBJ1-5; V: TRBV5-5; CDR3: ASSLMVLRDQPQH
J: TRBJ2-2; V: TRBV23-1; CDR3: ASSQLGGQGNTGELF
J: TRBJ2-2; V: TRBV2; CDR3: ASSGQGTGELF
J: TRBJ2-3; V: TRBV29-1; CDR3: SVVSSGRQEY
J: TRBJ2-5; V: TRBV15; CDR3: ATSRNSWGEQY
J: TRBJ2-7; V: TRBV28; CDR3: ASSRVFTKRESYYEQY
J: TRBJ2-1; V: TRBV10-1; CDR3: ASSESRGRPSNEQF
J: TRBJ2-2; V: TRBV27; CDR3: ASSLKGGVNTGELF
J: TRBJ2-7; V: TRBV4-1; CDR3: ASSQVVAGSSYEQY
J: TRBJ2-1; V: TRBV11-2; CDR3: ASGLAGDMGNEQF
J: TRBJ2-1; V: TRBV2; CDR3: ASRALVYNEQF
J: TRBJ1-2; V: TRBV28; CDR3: AARLGGGDNYGYT
J: TRBJ2-1; V: TRBV9; CDR3: ASSVEGLAGGREQF
J: TRBJ1-5; V: TRBV28; CDR3: ASRQLRGQPQH
J: .; V: TRBV7-9; CDR3: ASSLGAKYEQY
J: TRBJ2-7; V: TRBV25-1; CDR3: ASSHSPPGTGYEQY
J: TRBJ2-3; V: TRBV7-2; CDR3: ASSLGARSVSTDTQY
J: TRBJ1-1; V: TRBV28; CDR3: ASSHDRGKRTEAF
J: TRBJ2-1; V: TRBV9; CDR3: ASSPRPTTYNEQF
J: TRBJ2-7; V: TRBV28; CDR3: ASSLDSGPVVFWEQY
J: TRBJ1-4; V: TRBV6-6; CDR3: ASSYGTGGNEKLF
J: TRBJ1-5; V: TRBV2; CDR3: ATAGNRNQPQH
J: TRBJ2-5; V: TRBV29-1; CDR3: SVEGPSLGTKETQY
J: TRBJ2-6; V: TRBV4-1; CDR3: ASSRVGSGDTGANVLT
J: TRBJ2-5; V: TRBV10-2; CDR3: ASSVQGRETQY
J: TRBJ2-7; V: TRBV2; CDR3: ASRTEGQGEQY
J: TRBJ2-1; V: TRBV27; CDR3: ASSPPGTSGRNEQF
J: TRBJ2-1; V: TRBV7-3; CDR3: ASSLGFRELF
J: TRBJ2-1; V: TRBV11-2; CDR3: ASSLLRTSGSSYNEQF